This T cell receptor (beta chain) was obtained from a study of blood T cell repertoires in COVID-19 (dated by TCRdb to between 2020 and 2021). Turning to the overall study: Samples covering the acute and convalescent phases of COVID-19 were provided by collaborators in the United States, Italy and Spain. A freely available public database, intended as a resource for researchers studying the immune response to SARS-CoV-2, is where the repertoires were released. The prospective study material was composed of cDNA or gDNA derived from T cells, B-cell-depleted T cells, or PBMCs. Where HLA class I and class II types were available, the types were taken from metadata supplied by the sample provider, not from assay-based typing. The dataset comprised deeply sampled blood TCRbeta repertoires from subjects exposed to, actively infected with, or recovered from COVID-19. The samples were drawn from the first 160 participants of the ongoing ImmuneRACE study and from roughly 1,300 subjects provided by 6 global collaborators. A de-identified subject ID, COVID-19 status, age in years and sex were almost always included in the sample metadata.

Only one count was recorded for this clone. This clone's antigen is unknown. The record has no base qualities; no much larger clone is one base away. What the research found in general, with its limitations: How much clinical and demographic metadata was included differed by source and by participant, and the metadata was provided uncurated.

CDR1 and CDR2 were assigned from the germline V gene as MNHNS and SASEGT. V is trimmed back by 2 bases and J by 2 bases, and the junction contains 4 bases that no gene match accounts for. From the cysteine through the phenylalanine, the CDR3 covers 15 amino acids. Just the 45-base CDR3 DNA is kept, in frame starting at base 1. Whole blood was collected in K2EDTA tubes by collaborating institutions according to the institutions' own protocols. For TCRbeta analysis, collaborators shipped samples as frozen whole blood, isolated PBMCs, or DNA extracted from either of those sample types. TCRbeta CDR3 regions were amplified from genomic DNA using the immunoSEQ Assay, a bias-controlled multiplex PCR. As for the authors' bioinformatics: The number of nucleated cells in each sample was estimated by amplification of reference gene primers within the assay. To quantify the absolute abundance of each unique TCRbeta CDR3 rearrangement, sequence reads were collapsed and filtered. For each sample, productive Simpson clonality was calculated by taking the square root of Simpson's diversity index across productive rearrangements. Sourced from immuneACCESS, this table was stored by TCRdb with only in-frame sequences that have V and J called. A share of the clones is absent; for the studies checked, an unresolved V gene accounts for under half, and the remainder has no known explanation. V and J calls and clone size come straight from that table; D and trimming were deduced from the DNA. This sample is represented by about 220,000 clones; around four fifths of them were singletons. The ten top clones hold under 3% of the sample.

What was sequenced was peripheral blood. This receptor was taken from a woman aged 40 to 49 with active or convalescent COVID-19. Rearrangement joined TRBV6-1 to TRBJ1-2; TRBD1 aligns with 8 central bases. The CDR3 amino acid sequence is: CASSEFGTGNYGYTF. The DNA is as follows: TGTGCCAGCAGTGAATTCGGGACAGGAAACTATGGCTACACCTTC.